This T cell receptor (beta chain) was captured in a study of shared clonotypes between healthy human individuals. V shed 4 bases and J shed 3 bases, with 13 bases lying between them. CDR3 length: 14 residues. Germline CDR1 reads SQVTM; CDR2 reads ANQGSEA. Everyone who donated was a Caucasian adult who lived in Nashville, Tennessee. As for this clone: Its antigen remains unidentified.

Clones were sequenced by immunoSEQ multiplex PCR, and TCRdb holds only the in-frame ones, with some missing. Among a few hundred thousand clones, roughly 70% were seen once, and the ten largest hold 9% to 12%. Whole-study findings and limits: Naive CD4 clonotypes were shared across a handful of donors at around 5.4%. Relative to memory subsets, naive subsets generally showed larger estimated richness. Clonotypes which were not shared had lower generation probabilities than clonotypes that all four donors shared.

Sequenced sample: memory CD4+ T cells sorted from blood. Subset described: CD45RA-negative fraction. J is TRBJ2-1 and V is TRBV29-1; TRBD2 might be the D (6 bases). This clonotype was obtained from a man aged 30 to 39 in good health. The CDR3 region has the DNA TGCAGCGTTGTACGGGGGATCGGCTACAATGAGCAGTTCTTC. It specifies CSVVRGIGYNEQFF.